Below, 11 T cell receptor beta chains from the same sample are listed, as sequenced in a study of early T cells in non-severe SARS-CoV-2 infection. TCRdb re-called the 5' RACE reads with MiXCR, one entry per CDR3 protein. The data show approximately 99,000 distinct CDR3 sequences, about an eighth seen once. Material: whole blood. The receptor source for this set is an adult who was a healthcare worker with PCR-confirmed SARS-CoV-2 infection or an uninfected control (not recorded which).

This chain connects TRBV5-1 to TRBJ2-7, with D possibly being TRBD1 (6 bases). The CDR3 sequence is 14 residues long. Germline loops: CDR1 SGHRS, CDR2 YFSETQ. V dropped 1 base and J dropped 1 base, with 9 bases sitting between them. The CDR3 region has the DNA TGCGCCAGCAGCTTGCGACAGGCGTCCTACGAGCAGTACTTC. It is translated as CASSLRQASYEQYF.

This clonotype turned up a few times. This rearrangement joins TRBV27 to TRBJ2-5; 7 bases fit TRBD1. Germline assignment: CDR1 MNHEY and CDR2 SMNVEV (reference sequence). V was pared by 5 bases and J by 2 bases, with 5 bases of the junction left unmatched. This CDR3 has 14 residues. The CDR3 DNA follows: TGTGCCAGCAGTACCACAGGGGCGCAAGAGACCCAGTACTTC. Translated: CASSTTGAQETQYF.

This chain connects TRBV12-5 to TRBJ2-2, with D perhaps TRBD1 (6 bases). This CDR3 region has 13 residues. The V end was cut by 2 bases, the J end by 7 bases, with 8 bases between. Germline-derived CDR1 and CDR2 are LGHNT and FRNRAP. This CDR3 is CASGLTGIGELFF. In DNA, the CDR3 is TGTGCTAGTGGTTTGACAGGGATCGGGGAGCTGTTTTTT.

Written as DNA, the CDR3 is TGTGCCAGCTCACCAAGTGCCAATCAGCCCCAGCATTTT. Translation: CASSPSANQPQHF. The chain combines TRBV18 with TRBJ1-5, with unresolved D. This CDR3 spans 13 amino acids. Germline loops: CDR1 KGHSH, CDR2 LQKENI. V gave up 2 bases and J gave up 3 bases, with 5 bases separating them.

This clonotype was seen a few times. The chain joins TRBV7-3 to TRBJ2-1; 14 positions agree with TRBD2. The CDR3 contains 18 residues. V gave up 3 bases and J gave up 9 bases; unmatched junction bases: 13. In germline, CDR1 is SGHTA, CDR2 FQGTGA. DNA for the CDR3: TGTGCCAGCAGCTTTGGCTCGGGACTAGCGGGAGACTTTGGTGAGCAGTTCTTC. Encoded protein: CASSFGSGLAGDFGEQFF.

A few counts support this clonotype. The gene calls are TRBV7-8 and TRBJ1-4; no definite D call. The germline V and J ends were trimmed by 5 bases and 3 bases, with 10 bases remaining between them. CDR1 is SGHVS, CDR2 FQNEAQ, per germline. There are 14 residues in the CDR3. Written as DNA, the CDR3 is TGTGCCAGCAGCCCGATAAGGGCTAATGAAAAACTGTTTTTT. It codes for CASSPIRANEKLFF.

This chain connects TRBV6-5 to TRBJ2-2, with 16 positions matching TRBD2. The germline V gene encodes CDR1 MNHEY and CDR2 SVGAGI. With 8 bases clipped from V and 5 bases from J, the junction kept 11 bases outside the gene matches. The CDR3 has 18 residues. This chain's CDR3 is CASAPGLAGGPWTGELFF. CDR3 in DNA: TGTGCCAGCGCACCGGGACTAGCGGGAGGGCCATGGACCGGGGAGCTGTTTTTT.

This clonotype was seen at least ten times. The rearrangement joins TRBV12-3 or TRBV12-4 to TRBJ2-1, with TRBD2 matching over 10 bases. V gave up 5 bases and J gave up 4 bases; unmatched junction bases: 14. The CDR3 consists of 18 residues. DNA of the CDR3: TGTGCCAGCAGTAAAGCGGGGCTAGCGGGAGTGTTTTACAATGAGCAGTTCTTC. This translates into CASSKAGLAGVFYNEQFF.

This clonotype occurred many times. This sequence joins TRBV15 and TRBJ1-3, with D tentatively TRBD1 (6 bases). This CDR3 is 16 amino acids long. The germline V and J ends were trimmed by 5 bases and 4 bases, with 18 bases remaining between them. CDR1 and CDR2 (germline): LNHNV, YYDKDF (reference sequence). CDR3 nucleotide sequence: TGTGCCACCAGCTCCCGGGACAAGCCGTCGGGAAACACCATATATTTT. The encoded protein is CATSSRDKPSGNTIYF.

This clonotype was found many times. The V and J genes are TRBV7-9 and TRBJ1-2; a possible D gene is TRBD1 (6 bases). The CDR3 runs to 16 residues. Between the trimmed V and J ends, which lost 5 bases and 3 bases, there was a span of 19 bases. CDR1 is SEHNR, CDR2 FQNEAQ, per germline (reference sequence). CDR3 in DNA: TGTGCCAGCAGCCTAATGCAGGGGACGCCTTACTATGGCTACACCTTC. It encodes CASSLMQGTPYYGYTF.

This clonotype appeared a few times. V usage is TRBV20-1 and J usage is TRBJ1-5; D is possibly TRBD1 (5 bases). Germline CDR1 DFQATT, CDR2 SNEGSKA (reference sequence). This CDR3 has 12 amino acids. Trimming took 2 bases from V and 4 from J, leaving 6 bases between them. CDR3 bases: TGCAGTGCTAGACAGGGTAATCAGCCCCAGCATTTT. Protein: CSARQGNQPQHF.